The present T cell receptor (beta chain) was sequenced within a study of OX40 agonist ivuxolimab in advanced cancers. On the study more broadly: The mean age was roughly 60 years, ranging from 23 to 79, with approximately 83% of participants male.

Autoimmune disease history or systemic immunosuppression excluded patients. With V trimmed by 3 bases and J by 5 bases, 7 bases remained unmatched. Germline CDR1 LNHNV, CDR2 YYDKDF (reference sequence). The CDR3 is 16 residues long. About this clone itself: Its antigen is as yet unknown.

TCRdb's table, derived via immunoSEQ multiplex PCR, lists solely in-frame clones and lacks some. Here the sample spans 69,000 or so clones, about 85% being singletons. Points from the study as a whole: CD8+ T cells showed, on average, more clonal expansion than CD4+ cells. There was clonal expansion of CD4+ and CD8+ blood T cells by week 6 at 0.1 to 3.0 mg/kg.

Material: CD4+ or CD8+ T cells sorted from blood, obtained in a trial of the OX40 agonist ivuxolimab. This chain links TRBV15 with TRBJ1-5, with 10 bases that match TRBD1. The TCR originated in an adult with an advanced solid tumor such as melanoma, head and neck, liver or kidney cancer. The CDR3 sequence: CATSRGDRGMYQPQHF. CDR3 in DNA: TGTGCCACCAGCAGGGGGGACAGGGGAATGTATCAGCCCCAGCATTTT. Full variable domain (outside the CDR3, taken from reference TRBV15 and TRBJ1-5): DAMVIQNPRYQVTQFGKPVTLSCSQTLNHNVMYWYQQKSSQAPKLLFHYYDKDFNNEADTPDNFQSRRPNTSFCFLDIRSPGLGDTAMYLCATSRGDRGMYQPQHFGDGTRLSIL.